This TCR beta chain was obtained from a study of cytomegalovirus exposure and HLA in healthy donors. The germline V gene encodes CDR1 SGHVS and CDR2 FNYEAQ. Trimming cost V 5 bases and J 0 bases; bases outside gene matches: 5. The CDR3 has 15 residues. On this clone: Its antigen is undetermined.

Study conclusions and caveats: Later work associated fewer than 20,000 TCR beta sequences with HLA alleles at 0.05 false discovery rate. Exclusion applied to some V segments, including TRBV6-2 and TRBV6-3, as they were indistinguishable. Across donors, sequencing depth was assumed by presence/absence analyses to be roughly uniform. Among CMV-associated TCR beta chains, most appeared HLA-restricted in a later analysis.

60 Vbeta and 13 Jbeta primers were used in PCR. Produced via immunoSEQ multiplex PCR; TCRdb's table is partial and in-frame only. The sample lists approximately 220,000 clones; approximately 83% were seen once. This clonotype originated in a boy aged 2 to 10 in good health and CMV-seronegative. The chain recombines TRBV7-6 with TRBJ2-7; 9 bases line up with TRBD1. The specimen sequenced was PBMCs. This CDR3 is CASSKRQGGSYEQYF. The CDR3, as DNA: TGTGCCAGCAGCAAAAGACAGGGGGGCTCCTACGAGCAGTACTTC. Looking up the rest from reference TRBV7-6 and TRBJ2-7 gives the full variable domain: GAGVSQSPRYKVTKRGQDVALRCDPISGHVSLYWYRQALGQGPEFLTYFNYEAQQDKSGLPNDRFSAERPEGSISTLTIQRTEQRDSAMYRCASSKRQGGSYEQYFGPGTRLTVT.